Listed below are T cell receptor beta chains from one sample, sequenced in a study of control samples from healthy donors and cancer patients. The method was immunoSEQ multiplex PCR; TCRdb's version includes in-frame clones alone and lacks a portion of them. Of under 85,000 clones detected, approximately 84% appear once; the ten largest clones hold 2.9%. Specimen: PBMCs. Source of these receptors: a woman in her forties or fifties with lung cancer. Each CDR3 is given with its conserved first and last residue. Each record gives: CDR3 DNA, CDR3 protein, V gene, clone size, D gene, J gene. A D gene is named only where the DNA matches it firmly. Size is stated for part of the rows, as once, few or many counts, or as a class when the clone is expanded.

TGTGCCAGTAGTAGCCAGAGGAACACTGAAGCTTTCTTT	CASSSQRNTEAFF	TRBV19	-	-	TRBJ1-1
TGTGCCAGCAGCCACAGTGGAAACACCATATATTTT	CASSHSGNTIYF	TRBV7-9	-	-	TRBJ1-3
TGTGCCAGCAGTTTGGGGCGCACTGAAGCTTTCTTT	CASSLGRTEAFF	TRBV28	-	-	TRBJ1-1
TGTGCCAGCAGCTTAGCCCGGGACAGGGAGCAGTTCTTC	CASSLARDREQFF	TRBV7-2	-	TRBD1	TRBJ2-1
TGTGCCAGCTCAACCCCAGGGGGGGGGCAGTACTTC	CASSTPGGGQYF	TRBV18	-	-	TRBJ2-7
TGTGCCAGCAGCTTGGGGTCAGGCTACACCTTC	CASSLGSGYTF	TRBV7-2	-	-	TRBJ1-2
TGTGCCAGCTCCGGGACGGTCACAGATACGCAGTATTTT	CASSGTVTDTQYF	TRBV19	-	-	TRBJ2-3
TGTGCCAGTAGTATCTCATATACGGACTATGGCTACACCTTC	CASSISYTDYGYTF	TRBV19	once	-	TRBJ1-2
TGCGCCAGCAGCTTGGGGCAGGGAGCGCCCAACACCTTC	CASSLGQGAPNTF	TRBV5-1	once	-	TRBJ1-2
TGTGCCAGCATCGGGGGCGGATCTAATCAGCCCCAGCATTTT	CASIGGGSNQPQHF	TRBV28	-	-	TRBJ1-5
TGTGCCAGCAGTTACTCGACAGGGGGGTGGGAAGGCTACACCTTC	CASSYSTGGWEGYTF	TRBV6-5	once	TRBD1	TRBJ1-2
TGTGCCAGCTCACCCTTAGGGGGGGCGATTGAGCAGTTCTTC	CASSPLGGAIEQFF	TRBV18	-	-	TRBJ2-1
TGTGCCAGTAGTAGGGGGGATATTGCTGAAGCTTTCTTT	CASSRGDIAEAFF	TRBV19	-	-	TRBJ1-1
TGTGCCAGCAGTAGAAGGGGAGATACGCAGTATTTT	CASSRRGDTQYF	TRBV12-3/TRBV12-4	-	-	TRBJ2-3
TGTGCCAGCAGTTTTGAAGCGGGGGGGCGGGGCACCGGGGAGCTGTTTTTT	CASSFEAGGRGTGELFF	TRBV27	-	TRBD2	TRBJ2-2
TGTGCCAGTAGGGACCAAGCAAAGCTGGCTAGCAATCAGCCCCAGCATTTT	CASRDQAKLASNQPQHF	TRBV19	-	-	TRBJ1-5
TGTGCCAGCTCATCCCGGACAGGGGGCTACAATGAGCAGTTCTTC	CASSSRTGGYNEQFF	TRBV18	-	TRBD1	TRBJ2-1
TGTGCCACCAGCAGAGGACAGGGCATTGGCTACACCTTC	CATSRGQGIGYTF	TRBV15	-	TRBD1	TRBJ1-2
TGTGCCAGCAGCCAAGATGGTCAGGGCTATGGCTACACCTTC	CASSQDGQGYGYTF	TRBV4-2	-	-	TRBJ1-2
TGTGCCAGCAAACGTGACAGGTCCTACAATGAGCAGTTCTTC	CASKRDRSYNEQFF	TRBV3-1/TRBV3-2	-	-	TRBJ2-1